A few counts support the clone carrying this TCR beta chain. Its antigen is unidentified. Method: immunoSEQ multiplex PCR; TCRdb's copy keeps in-frame clones and lacks some. Seen here are 55,000 to 65,000 clones, more than 75% observed once, and the top ten hold just under 5%. The CDR3 covers 15 residues. The V end was cut by 0 bases, the J end by 0 bases, with 7 bases between. Germline V gene lookup returns CDR1 SGHTS and CDR2 YDEGEE. The entry originates in a study of T cell responses to AZD1222 COVID-19 vaccine. General study findings and limits: Following two doses of AZD1222, Spike-specific TCR breadth and depth rose.

The gene calls are TRBV5-8 and TRBJ1-3, with a possible D match to TRBD1 (5 bases). The receptor's source is an adult who received the AZD1222 COVID-19 vaccine. The material sequenced was peripheral blood, taken 28 days after the second AZD1222 dose. CDR3 sequence reads: CASSLGTTSGNTIYF. The CDR3, as DNA: TGTGCCAGCAGCTTGGGGACAACCTCTGGAAACACCATATATTTT.